This T cell receptor (beta chain) was obtained from a study of Ad26.COV2.S vaccination and SARS-CoV-2 variants. Study results and limitations: Placebo recipients showed lower spike-specific TCR breadth than vaccinees. For non-spike TCRs, breadth in vaccine recipients resembled that in placebo recipients.

J gave up 0 bases and V 3 bases, and 2 bases lay outside the gene matches. The germline CDR1 and CDR2 sequences are SGHTA and FQGNSA. This CDR3 comprises 15 residues. Method: immunoSEQ multiplex PCR; TCRdb's copy keeps in-frame clones and lacks some. The sample lists about 480,000 clones, approximately 90% occurring once. Treatment denoted: roughly 19 received Ad26.COV2.S at low or high dose, single or two shots; 5 received placebo; per-sample allocation not given. Collection of the samples took place on day 63 after the first injection of vaccine or placebo. About this clone itself: What it binds is unknown.

V usage is TRBV7-2 and J usage is TRBJ2-5, with 9 bases matching TRBD1. This sequence originates from a person aged 18-65 years who received the Ad26.COV2.S COVID-19 vaccine or a placebo. This specimen consisted of peripheral blood, obtained in a trial of Ad26.COV2.S vaccine versus placebo. The CDR3 DNA sequence: TGTGCCAGCAGCTTGGGGGACAGGGACCAAGAGACCCAGTACTTC. It encodes CASSLGDRDQETQYF.